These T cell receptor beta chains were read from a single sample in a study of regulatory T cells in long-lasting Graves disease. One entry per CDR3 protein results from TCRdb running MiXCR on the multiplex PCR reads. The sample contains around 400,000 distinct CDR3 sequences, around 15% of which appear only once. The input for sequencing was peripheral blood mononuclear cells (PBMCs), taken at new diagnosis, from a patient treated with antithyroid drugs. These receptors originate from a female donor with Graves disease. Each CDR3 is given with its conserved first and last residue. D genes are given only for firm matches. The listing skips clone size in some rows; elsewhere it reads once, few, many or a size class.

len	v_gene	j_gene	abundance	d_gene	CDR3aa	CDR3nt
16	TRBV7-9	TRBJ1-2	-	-	CASSLGITDRLEGYTF	TGTGCCAGCAGCTTAGGGATTACTGACAGGCTAGAAGGCTACACCTTC
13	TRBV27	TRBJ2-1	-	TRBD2	CASRATSGTTGVF	TGTGCCAGCAGGGCTACATCAGGGACTACCGGGGTCTTC
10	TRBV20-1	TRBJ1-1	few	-	CSAWSTEAFF	TGCAGTGCTTGGAGCACTGAAGCTTTCTTT
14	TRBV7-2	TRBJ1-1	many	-	CASSLGGQNTEAFF	TGTGCCAGCAGCTTAGGCGGACAGAACACTGAAGCTTTCTTT
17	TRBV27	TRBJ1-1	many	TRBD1	CASSPSPGQGRKSGAFF	TGTGCCAGCAGTCCCTCCCCGGGACAGGGGCGCAAAAGTGGAGCTTTCTTT
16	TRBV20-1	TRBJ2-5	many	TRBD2	CSAGTSGRAGLETQYF	TGCAGTGCAGGGACTAGCGGGAGGGCCGGGTTGGAGACCCAGTACTTC
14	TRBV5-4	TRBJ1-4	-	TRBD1	CASSNRGGNEKLFF	TGTGCCAGCAGCAACAGGGGGGGTAATGAAAAACTGTTTTTT
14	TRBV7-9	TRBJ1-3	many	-	CASSQGRDWHTIYF	TGTGCCAGCAGCCAGGGGAGGGACTGGCACACCATATATTTT
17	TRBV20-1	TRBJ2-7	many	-	CSARDAGQSLSIYEQYF	TGCAGTGCTAGAGATGCCGGACAGTCCCTCTCCATCTACGAGCAGTACTTC
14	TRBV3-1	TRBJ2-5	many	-	CASSQTGTRETQYF	TGTGCCAGCAGCCAAACAGGGACGCGGGAGACCCAGTACTTC
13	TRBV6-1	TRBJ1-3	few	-	CASSQISGNTIYF	TGTGCCAGCAGCCAGATCTCTGGAAACACCATATATTTT
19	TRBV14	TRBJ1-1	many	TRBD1	CASSLGWVTGTWSNLEAFF	TGTGCCAGCAGCCTTGGATGGGTGACAGGGACTTGGAGCAATCTTGAAGCTTTCTTT
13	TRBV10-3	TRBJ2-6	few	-	CAISDPGANVLTF	TGTGCCATCAGTGATCCCGGGGCCAACGTCCTGACTTTC
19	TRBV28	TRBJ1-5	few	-	CASSLWRGERRGFNQPQHF	TGTGCCAGCAGTTTATGGCGGGGGGAGCGGAGGGGGTTCAATCAGCCCCAGCATTTT
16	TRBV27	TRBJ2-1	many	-	CASSPGSLVRRNEQFF	TGTGCCAGCAGTCCAGGATCACTAGTCCGTAGGAATGAGCAGTTCTTC
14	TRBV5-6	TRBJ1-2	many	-	CASSLSQRDYGYTF	TGTGCCAGCAGCTTGTCACAGAGAGACTATGGCTACACCTTC
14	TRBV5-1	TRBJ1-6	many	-	CASSLEGYDSPLHF	TGCGCCAGCAGCTTGGAGGGCTACGATTCACCCCTCCACTTT
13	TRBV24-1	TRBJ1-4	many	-	CATSVGAGEKLFF	TGTGCCACCAGTGTAGGGGCTGGCGAAAAACTGTTTTTT
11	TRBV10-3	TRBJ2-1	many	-	CAISGNNEQFF	TGTGCCATCAGTGGAAACAATGAGCAGTTCTTC
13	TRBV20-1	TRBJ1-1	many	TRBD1	CSAEGATGAEAFF	TGCAGCGCTGAGGGGGCTACTGGAGCTGAAGCTTTCTTT
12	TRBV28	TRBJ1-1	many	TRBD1	CASSGQGTEAFF	TGTGCCAGCAGCGGACAGGGCACTGAAGCTTTCTTT
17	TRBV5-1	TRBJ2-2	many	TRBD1	CASSLAQGARDTGELFF	TGCGCCAGCAGCTTGGCCCAGGGGGCGCGGGACACCGGGGAGCTGTTTTTT